This passage covers 19 T cell receptor beta chains from one sample sequenced in a study of blood T cell repertoires in COVID-19. Here immunoSEQ multiplex PCR was the method, and the copy in TCRdb shows in-frame clones only, minus some. The profile shows 130,000 to 150,000 clones, approximately 80% of them singletons. The source material was peripheral blood. The receptors come from a human donor in a cohort sampled during active COVID-19.

V gene TRBV5-1 combines with J gene TRBJ1-2; D call uncertain. The germline V gene encodes CDR1 SGHRS and CDR2 YFSETQ. This CDR3 spans 12 amino acids. V lost 4 bases and J lost 4, with 8 bases in between. CDR3 in DNA: TGCGCCAGCAGCAAGGACTTCTATGGCTACACCTTC. Translation: CASSKDFYGYTF.

The J gene is TRBJ1-2, the V gene TRBV3-1 (or the pseudogene TRBV3-2); no reliable D call. The V and J ends lost 2 bases and 4 bases respectively, with 5 bases between them. The CDR3 is made up of 12 amino acids. CDR1 and CDR2 from the germline V gene are LGHDT and YNNKEL (reference sequence). The DNA for the CDR3 is TGTGCCAGCAGCCAATCTCCCTATGGCTACACCTTC. It codes for CASSQSPYGYTF.

The CDR3 DNA sequence: TGCAGTGCTAGTTACCTAGGCTTTAACTATGGCTACACCTTC. It translates to CSASYLGFNYGYTF. This chain uses TRBV20-1 with TRBJ1-2; D not resolved. Germline-derived CDR1 and CDR2 are DFQATT and SNEGSKA (reference sequence). This CDR3 spans 14 amino acids. V lost 3 bases to trimming and J lost 1 base, with 12 bases between them.

The V call is TRBV18, the J call TRBJ2-2, with no clear D. The CDR3 length is 15 residues. Trimming stripped 4 bases from V and 8 bases from J, with 17 bases between. Germline CDR1 KGHSH, CDR2 LQKENI. CDR3 in amino acids: CASSHATEAPGELFF. The DNA for the CDR3 is TGTGCCAGCTCACACGCCACCGAGGCCCCAGGGGAGCTGTTTTTT.

The genes are TRBV13 and TRBJ1-6, with D perhaps TRBD1 (5 bases). The germline V gene encodes CDR1 PRHDT and CDR2 FYEKMQ (reference sequence). Trimming left V 2 bases short and J 8 bases short, with 19 bases between. The CDR3 runs to 17 residues. The DNA for the CDR3 is TGTGCCAGCAGCTTAAGCGGGGACGGGTATGATGATTCACCCCTCCACTTT. Its translation is CASSLSGDGYDDSPLHF.

The chain is built from TRBV19 and TRBJ2-7; D is undetermined. Germline lookup yields CDR1 LNHDA and CDR2 SQIVND (reference sequence). Trimming cost V 3 bases and J 1 base, with 7 bases left between them. There are 13 residues in the CDR3. CDR3 residues: CASSMAESYEQYF. DNA for the CDR3: TGTGCCAGTAGTATGGCGGAGTCCTACGAGCAGTACTTC. Full variable domain (missing parts from reference TRBV19 and TRBJ2-7): DGGITQSPKYLFRKEGQNVTLSCEQNLNHDAMYWYRQDPGQGLRLIYYSQIVNDFQKGDIAEGYSVSREKKESFPLTVTSAQKNPTAFYLCASSMAESYEQYFGPGTRLTVT.

This rearrangement joins TRBV7-9 to TRBJ2-5; tentative D call: TRBD1 (5 bases). V lost 3 bases to trimming and J lost 0 bases, with 14 bases between them. CDR3 length: 16 amino acids. From germline, CDR1 is SEHNR and CDR2 FQNEAQ (reference sequence). The CDR3 sequence is CASSFRVDEDQETQYF. CDR3 sequence (DNA): TGTGCCAGCAGCTTCAGGGTGGATGAGGACCAAGAGACCCAGTACTTC.

The chain employs TRBV23-1 and TRBJ2-7; 12 nucleotides align to TRBD1. TRBV23-1 is noted as an ORF with a role that remains uncertain. The CDR3 consists of 15 residues. V lost 0 bases to trimming and J lost 7 bases; unmatched junction nucleotides: 4. CDR3 sequence: CASSQSGQGAREQYF. DNA for the CDR3: TGCGCCAGCAGTCAATCGGGACAGGGGGCGAGGGAGCAGTACTTC.

This sequence joins TRBV7-2 and TRBJ1-3; 11 nucleotides match TRBD1. The germline CDR1 and CDR2 sequences are SGHTA and FQGNSA. Unmatched junction bases numbered 4, after V lost 1 base and J lost 2 bases. The CDR3 is made up of 17 amino acids. This chain's CDR3 is CASSLGDRGGTGNTIYF. The CDR3 DNA sequence: TGTGCCAGCAGCTTAGGGGACAGGGGGGGGACTGGAAACACCATATATTTT.

This chain connects TRBV27 to TRBJ2-7; D uncertain. Trimming removed 4 bases at V and 2 bases at J, with 9 bases between. This CDR3 has 13 amino acids. Germline lookup yields CDR1 MNHEY and CDR2 SMNVEV (reference sequence). In DNA form, the CDR3 reads TGTGCCAGCAGTTACCGGGTCACCTACGAGCAGTACTTC. The encoded protein is CASSYRVTYEQYF.

The chain is built from TRBV28 and TRBJ1-1; D might be TRBD1 (6 bases). Trimming cost V 3 bases and J 7 bases, with 9 bases left between them. Germline V gene sequence: CDR1 MDHEN, CDR2 SYDVKM. The CDR3 covers 12 residues. CDR3: CASSLTGYEAFF. The CDR3, as DNA: TGTGCCAGCAGTTTGACAGGCTATGAAGCTTTCTTT.

The genes are TRBV24-1 and TRBJ2-2; 11 bases are shared with TRBD2. The CDR3 consists of 19 residues. Looked up from germline, CDR1 is KGHDR and CDR2 is SFDVKD. Unmatched junction bases numbered 9, after V lost 4 bases and J lost 0 bases. In DNA form, the CDR3 reads TGTGCCACCAGTGAACTGGGACTAGCGGAGGGTGCGAACACCGGGGAGCTGTTTTTT. The encoded protein is CATSELGLAEGANTGELFF.

This chain uses TRBV6-5 with TRBJ1-5; 7 nucleotides line up with TRBD1. The CDR3 extends over 15 amino acids. The ends lost 5 bases at V and 1 base at J; junction bases unmatched: 5. Per the germline V gene, CDR1 is MNHEY and CDR2 is SVGAGI. The chain's CDR3 is CASSNDRASNQPQHF. DNA of the CDR3: TGTGCCAGCAGTAATGACAGGGCAAGCAATCAGCCCCAGCATTTT.

This rearrangement joins TRBV28 to TRBJ2-7; tentative D call: TRBD1 (8 bases). This CDR3 has 16 amino acids. The V end lost 7 bases, the J end lost 2 bases, and 21 bases lay between the germline ends. Germline V gives CDR1 MDHEN, CDR2 SYDVKM. CDR3 region: CASKAGGWGGTYEQYF. CDR3 sequence (DNA): TGTGCCAGCAAGGCAGGGGGCTGGGGGGGAACCTACGAGCAGTACTTC.

V gene TRBV5-6 combines with J gene TRBJ1-2; D not resolved. Germline CDR1 and CDR2: SGHDT and YYEEEE. The CDR3 totals 14 residues. The V end was cut by 5 bases, the J end by 2 bases, with 13 bases between. The CDR3 loop is CASRYGRENYGYTF. CDR3 coding DNA: TGTGCCAGCAGATATGGGAGGGAAAACTATGGCTACACCTTC.

The J gene is TRBJ1-3, the V gene TRBV6-2 or TRBV6-3; D is uncertain. Germline V gives CDR1 MNHEY, CDR2 SVGEGT. This CDR3 has 16 amino acids. Deletions cut 5 bases from V and 0 bases from J, with 14 bases between. The CDR3 bases are TGTGCCAGCAGTCTTCTCGCAAGGAGCTCTGGAAACACCATATATTTT. As protein: CASSLLARSSGNTIYF.

This chain uses TRBV28 with TRBJ2-6, with TRBD1 matching over 7 bases. Trimming took 5 bases from V and 0 from J; bases not matched to a gene: 4. CDR3 length: 16 residues. CDR1 MDHEN and CDR2 SYDVKM come from the germline V gene. The chain's CDR3 is CASSPGTDSGANVLTF. DNA for the CDR3: TGTGCCAGCAGTCCCGGGACAGACTCTGGGGCCAACGTCCTGACTTTC. Based on the CDR3 plus reference TRBV28 and TRBJ2-6, the full variable domain is DVKVTQSSRYLVKRTGEKVFLECVQDMDHENMFWYRQDPGLGLRLIYFSYDVKMKEKGDIPEGYSVSREKKERFSLILESASTNQTSMYLCASSPGTDSGANVLTFGAGSRLTVL.

V usage is TRBV11-2 and J usage is TRBJ1-4, with D possibly matching TRBD1 (6 bases). Deletions cut 5 bases from V and 7 bases from J, with 17 bases between. The CDR3 has 15 amino acids. Germline V gene lookup returns CDR1 SGHAT and CDR2 FQNNGV. The CDR3 reads CASSLGHGRGEKLFF. CDR3 sequence (DNA): TGTGCCAGCAGCCTCGGACACGGCAGGGGTGAAAAACTGTTTTTT.

The genes are TRBV28 and TRBJ2-4, with TRBD1 as a possible D gene (6 bases). Looked up from germline, CDR1 is MDHEN and CDR2 is SYDVKM. Trimming shortened V by 3 bases and J by 0 bases, and 9 bases separated the two germline ends. This CDR3 comprises 15 residues. The CDR3 bases are TGTGCCAGCAGTTTCCCAGGGGTAGCCAAAAACATTCAGTACTTC. Protein sequence: CASSFPGVAKNIQYF.